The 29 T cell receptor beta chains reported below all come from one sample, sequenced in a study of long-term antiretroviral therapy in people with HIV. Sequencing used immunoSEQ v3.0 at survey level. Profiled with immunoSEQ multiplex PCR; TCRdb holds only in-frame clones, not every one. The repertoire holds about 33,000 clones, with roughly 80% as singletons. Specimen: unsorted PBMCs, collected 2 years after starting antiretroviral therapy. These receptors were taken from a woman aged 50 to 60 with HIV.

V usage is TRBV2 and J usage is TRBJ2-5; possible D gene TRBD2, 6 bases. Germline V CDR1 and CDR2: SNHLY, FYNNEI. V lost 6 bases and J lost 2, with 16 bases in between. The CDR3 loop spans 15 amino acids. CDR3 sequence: CASSPPGGGQETQYF. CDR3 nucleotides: TGTGCCAGCAGCCCCCCCGGGGGTGGGCAAGAGACCCAGTACTTC.

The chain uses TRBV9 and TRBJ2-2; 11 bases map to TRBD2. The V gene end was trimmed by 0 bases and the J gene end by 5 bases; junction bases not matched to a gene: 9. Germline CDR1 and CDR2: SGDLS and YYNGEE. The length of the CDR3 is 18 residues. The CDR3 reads CASSVARSSGGETGELFF. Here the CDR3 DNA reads TGTGCCAGCAGCGTAGCTAGAAGTAGCGGGGGGGAAACCGGGGAGCTGTTTTTT.

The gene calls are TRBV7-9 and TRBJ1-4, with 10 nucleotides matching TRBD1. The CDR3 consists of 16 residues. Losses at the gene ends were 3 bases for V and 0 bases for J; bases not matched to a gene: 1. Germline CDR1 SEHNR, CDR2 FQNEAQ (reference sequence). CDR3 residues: CASSFGQGATNEKLFF. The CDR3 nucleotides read TGTGCCAGCAGCTTTGGACAGGGGGCAACTAATGAAAAACTGTTTTTT.

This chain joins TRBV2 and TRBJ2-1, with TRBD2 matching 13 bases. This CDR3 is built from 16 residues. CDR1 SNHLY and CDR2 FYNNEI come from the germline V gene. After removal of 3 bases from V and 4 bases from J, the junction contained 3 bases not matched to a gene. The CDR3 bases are TGTGCCAGCAGTGAGACTAGCGGGGGGATATACAATGAGCAGTTCTTC. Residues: CASSETSGGIYNEQFF.

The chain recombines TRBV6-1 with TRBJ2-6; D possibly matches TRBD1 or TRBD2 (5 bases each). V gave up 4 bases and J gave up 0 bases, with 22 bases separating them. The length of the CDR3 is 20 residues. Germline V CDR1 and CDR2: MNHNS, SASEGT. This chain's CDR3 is CASSAASGQFTVSGANVLTF. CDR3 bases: TGTGCCAGCAGTGCGGCCTCGGGGCAGTTTACTGTCTCTGGGGCCAACGTCCTGACTTTC.

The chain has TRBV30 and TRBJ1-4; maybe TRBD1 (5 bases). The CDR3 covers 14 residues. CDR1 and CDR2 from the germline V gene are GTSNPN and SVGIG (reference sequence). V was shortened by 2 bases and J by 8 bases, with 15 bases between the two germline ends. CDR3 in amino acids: CAWSTGRKTEKLFF. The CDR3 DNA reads TGTGCCTGGAGTACGGGACGCAAGACCGAAAAACTGTTTTTT.

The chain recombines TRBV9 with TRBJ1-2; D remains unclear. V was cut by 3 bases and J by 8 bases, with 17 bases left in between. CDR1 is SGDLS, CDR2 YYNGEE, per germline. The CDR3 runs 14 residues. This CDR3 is CASSGVGTPRGYTF. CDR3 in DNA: TGTGCCAGCAGCGGAGTAGGAACACCGAGGGGCTACACCTTC.

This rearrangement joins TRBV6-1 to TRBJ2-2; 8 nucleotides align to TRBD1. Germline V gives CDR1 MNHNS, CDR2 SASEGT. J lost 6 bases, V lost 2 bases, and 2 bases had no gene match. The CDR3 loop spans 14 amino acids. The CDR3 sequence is CASSEWGQAGELFF. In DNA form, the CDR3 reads TGTGCCAGCAGTGAATGGGGACAGGCCGGGGAGCTGTTTTTT.

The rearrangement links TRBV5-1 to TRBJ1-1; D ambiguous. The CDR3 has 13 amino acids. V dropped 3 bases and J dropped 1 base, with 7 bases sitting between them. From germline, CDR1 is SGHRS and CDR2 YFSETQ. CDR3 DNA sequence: TGCGCCAGCAGCTGGGAAGGGAACACTGAAGCTTTCTTT. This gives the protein CASSWEGNTEAFF.

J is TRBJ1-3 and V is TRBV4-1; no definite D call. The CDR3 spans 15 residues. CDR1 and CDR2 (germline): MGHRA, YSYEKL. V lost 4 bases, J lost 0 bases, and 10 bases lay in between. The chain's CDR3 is CASSPSINSGNTIYF. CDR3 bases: TGCGCCAGCAGCCCCTCCATAAACTCTGGAAACACCATATATTTT.

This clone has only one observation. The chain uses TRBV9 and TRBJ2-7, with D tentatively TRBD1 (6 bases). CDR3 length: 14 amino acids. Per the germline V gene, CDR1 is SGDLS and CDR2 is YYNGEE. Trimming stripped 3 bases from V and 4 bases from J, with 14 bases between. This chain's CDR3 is CASSDGQSPYEQYF. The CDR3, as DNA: TGTGCCAGCAGCGACGGACAGAGCCCATACGAGCAGTACTTC.

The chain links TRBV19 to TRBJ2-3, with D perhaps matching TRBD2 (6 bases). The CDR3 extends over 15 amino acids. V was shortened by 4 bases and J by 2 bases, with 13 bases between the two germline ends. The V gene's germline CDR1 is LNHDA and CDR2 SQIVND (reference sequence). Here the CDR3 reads CASSRSGRLTDTQYF. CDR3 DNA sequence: TGTGCCAGTAGTAGGAGCGGGCGTCTCACAGATACGCAGTATTTT.

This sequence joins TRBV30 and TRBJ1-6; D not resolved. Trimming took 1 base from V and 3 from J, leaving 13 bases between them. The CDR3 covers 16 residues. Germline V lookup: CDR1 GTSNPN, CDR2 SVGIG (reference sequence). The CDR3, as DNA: TGTGCCTGGAGTGCTACGCGTGGGGACTATAATTCACCCCTCCACTTT. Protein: CAWSATRGDYNSPLHF.

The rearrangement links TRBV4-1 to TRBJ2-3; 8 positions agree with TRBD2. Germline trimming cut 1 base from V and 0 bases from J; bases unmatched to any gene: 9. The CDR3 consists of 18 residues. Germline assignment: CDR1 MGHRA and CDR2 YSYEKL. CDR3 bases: TGCGCCAGCAGCCAAGGACCACCTTCGGGGGGGAGCACAGATACGCAGTATTTT. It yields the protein CASSQGPPSGGSTDTQYF.

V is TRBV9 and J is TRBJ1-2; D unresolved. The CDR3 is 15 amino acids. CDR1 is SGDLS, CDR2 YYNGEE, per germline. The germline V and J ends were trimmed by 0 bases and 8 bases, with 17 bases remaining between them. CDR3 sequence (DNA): TGTGCCAGCAGCGTAGGAGTCGCAGCGACGAGGGGCTACACCTTC. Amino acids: CASSVGVAATRGYTF. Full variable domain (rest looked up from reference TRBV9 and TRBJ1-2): DSGVTQTPKHLITATGQRVTLRCSPRSGDLSVYWYQQSLDQGLQFLIQYYNGEERAKGNILERFSAQQFPDLHSELNLSSLELGDSALYFCASSVGVAATRGYTFGSGTRLTVV.

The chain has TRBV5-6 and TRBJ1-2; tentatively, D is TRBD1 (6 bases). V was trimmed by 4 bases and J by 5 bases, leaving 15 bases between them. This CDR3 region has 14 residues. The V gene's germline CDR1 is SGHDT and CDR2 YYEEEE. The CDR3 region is CASSPAGTPYGYTF. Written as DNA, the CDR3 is TGTGCCAGCAGCCCGGCCGGGACACCTTATGGCTACACCTTC. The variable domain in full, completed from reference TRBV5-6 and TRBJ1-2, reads DAGVTQSPTHLIKTRGQQVTLRCSPKSGHDTVSWYQQALGQGPQFIFQYYEEEERQRGNFPDRFSGHQFPNYSSELNVNALLLGDSALYLCASSPAGTPYGYTFGSGTRLTVV.

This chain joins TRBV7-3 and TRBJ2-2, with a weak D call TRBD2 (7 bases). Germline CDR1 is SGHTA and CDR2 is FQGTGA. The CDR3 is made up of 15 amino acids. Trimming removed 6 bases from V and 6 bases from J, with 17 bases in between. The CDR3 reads CASSPGGRYSGELFF. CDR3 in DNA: TGTGCCAGCAGTCCGGGGGGCCGGTATTCCGGGGAGCTGTTTTTT.

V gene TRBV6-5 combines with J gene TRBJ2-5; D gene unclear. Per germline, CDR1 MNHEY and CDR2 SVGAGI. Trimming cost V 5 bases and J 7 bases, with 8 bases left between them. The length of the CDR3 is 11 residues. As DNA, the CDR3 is TGTGCCAGCAGTAATGCCGGGACCCAGTACTTC. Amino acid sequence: CASSNAGTQYF.

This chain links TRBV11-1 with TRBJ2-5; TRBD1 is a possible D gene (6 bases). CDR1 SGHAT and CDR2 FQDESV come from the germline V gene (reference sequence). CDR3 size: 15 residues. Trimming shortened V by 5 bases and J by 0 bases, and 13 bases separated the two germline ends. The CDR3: CASSPSQGNQETQYF. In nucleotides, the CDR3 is TGTGCCAGCAGCCCGTCCCAGGGGAACCAAGAGACCCAGTACTTC.

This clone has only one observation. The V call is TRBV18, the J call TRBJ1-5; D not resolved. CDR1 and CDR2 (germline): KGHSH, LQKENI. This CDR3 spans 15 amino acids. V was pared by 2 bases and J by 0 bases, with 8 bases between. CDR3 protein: CASSPSVISNQPQHF. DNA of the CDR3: TGTGCCAGCTCACCATCTGTTATTAGCAATCAGCCCCAGCATTTT.

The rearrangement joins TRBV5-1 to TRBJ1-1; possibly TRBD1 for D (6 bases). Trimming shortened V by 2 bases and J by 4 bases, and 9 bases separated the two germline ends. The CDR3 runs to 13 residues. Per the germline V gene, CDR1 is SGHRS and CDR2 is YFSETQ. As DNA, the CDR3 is TGCGCCAGCAGCTTTACAGGGCCCACTGAAGCTTTCTTT. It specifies CASSFTGPTEAFF.

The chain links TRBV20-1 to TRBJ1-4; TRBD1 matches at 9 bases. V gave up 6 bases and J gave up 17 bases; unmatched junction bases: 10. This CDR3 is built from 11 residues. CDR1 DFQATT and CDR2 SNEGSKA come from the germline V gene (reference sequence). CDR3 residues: CSASRDRALFF. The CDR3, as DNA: TGCAGTGCCTCGCGGGACAGGGCTCTATTTTTT.

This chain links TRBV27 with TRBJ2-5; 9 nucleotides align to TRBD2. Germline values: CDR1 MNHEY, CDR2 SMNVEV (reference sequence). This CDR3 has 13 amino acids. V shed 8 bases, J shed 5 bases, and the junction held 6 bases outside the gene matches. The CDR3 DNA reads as TGTGCCAGCCATCCAGCGGGGGGCGAGACCCAGTACTTC. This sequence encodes CASHPAGGETQYF.

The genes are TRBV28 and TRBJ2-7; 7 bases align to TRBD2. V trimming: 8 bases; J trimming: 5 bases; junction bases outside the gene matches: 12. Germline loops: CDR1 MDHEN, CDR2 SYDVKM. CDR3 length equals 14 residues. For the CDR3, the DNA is TGTGCCAGCCTCGTATCGCGGGGGAAGGACGAGCAGTACTTC. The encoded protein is CASLVSRGKDEQYF.

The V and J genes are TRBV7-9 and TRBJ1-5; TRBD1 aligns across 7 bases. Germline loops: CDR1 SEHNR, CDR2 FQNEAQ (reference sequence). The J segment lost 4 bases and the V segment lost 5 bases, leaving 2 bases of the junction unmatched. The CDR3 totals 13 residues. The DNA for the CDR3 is TGTGCCAGCAGCGCGACAGGGAATCAGCCCCAGCATTTT. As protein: CASSATGNQPQHF.

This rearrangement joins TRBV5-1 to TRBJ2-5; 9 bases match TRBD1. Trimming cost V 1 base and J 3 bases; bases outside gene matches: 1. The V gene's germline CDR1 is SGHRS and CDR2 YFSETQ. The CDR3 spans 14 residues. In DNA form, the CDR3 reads TGCGCCAGCAGCTTGCGGACAGGGGAAGAGACCCAGTACTTC. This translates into CASSLRTGEETQYF.

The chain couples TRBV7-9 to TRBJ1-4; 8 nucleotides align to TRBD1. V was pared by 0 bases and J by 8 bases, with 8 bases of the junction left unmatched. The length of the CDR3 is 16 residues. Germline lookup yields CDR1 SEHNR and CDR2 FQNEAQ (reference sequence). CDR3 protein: CASSLAGRGLGEKLFF. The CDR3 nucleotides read TGTGCCAGCAGCTTAGCAGGCAGGGGGCTTGGCGAAAAACTGTTTTTT.

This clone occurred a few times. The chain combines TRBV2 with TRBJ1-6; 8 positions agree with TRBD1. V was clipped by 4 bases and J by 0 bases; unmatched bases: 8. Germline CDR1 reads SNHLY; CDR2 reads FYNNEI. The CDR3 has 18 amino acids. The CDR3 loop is CASSAGDRLSSYNSPLHF. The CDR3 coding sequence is TGTGCCAGCAGTGCAGGGGACAGGCTAAGCTCCTATAATTCACCCCTCCACTTT.

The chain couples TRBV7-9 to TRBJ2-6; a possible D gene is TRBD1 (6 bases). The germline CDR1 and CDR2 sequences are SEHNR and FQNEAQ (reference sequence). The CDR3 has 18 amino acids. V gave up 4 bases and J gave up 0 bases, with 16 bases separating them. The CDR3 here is CASSSSRGLSSGANVLTF. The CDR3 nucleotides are TGTGCCAGCAGCTCCTCCAGGGGCCTAAGCTCTGGGGCCAACGTCCTGACTTTC.